This TCR beta chain appears in the sequencing data of a study of blood T cell repertoires in COVID-19. Study-wide context: Samples came from the United States, Italy and Spain, spanning acute and convalescent COVID-19. PBMCs, B-cell-depleted T cells, or T cells were the source of the cDNA or gDNA that made up the material.

Germline V CDR1 and CDR2: LNHDA, SQIVND (reference sequence). The CDR3 runs 13 residues. V was cut by 6 bases and J by 1 base, with 9 bases left in between. This clone appeared a single time. How the authors handled the data: Amplification of reference gene primers was used by the study to estimate nucleated cell counts. Sequenced by immunoSEQ multiplex PCR; TCRdb stores in-frame clones only, minus some. V, J and clone size are taken as reported in that table, and D and trimming were inferred from the DNA itself. The sample shows about 160,000 clones, just over 85% of them seen only once. The receptor comes from a man aged 70-80 years with acute or convalescent COVID-19. The gene calls are TRBV19 and TRBJ1-1, with D tentatively TRBD1 (5 bases). Sequenced input: peripheral blood. The CDR3: CASSWGENTEAFF. DNA of the CDR3: TGTGCCAGTAGCTGGGGGGAGAACACTGAAGCTTTCTTT.